This entry features one T cell receptor (beta chain) sequence. The antigen is undetermined. This entry comes from a study of blood T cells in healthy people across ages. Alongside a J-beta primer mix, a sample-barcoded 5' primer served in a second PCR lasting about 7 to 11 cycles. A single record per CDR3 protein comes from TCRdb applying MiXCR to the 5' RACE reads. The repertoire holds 700,000 to 950,000 distinct CDR3 sequences, with nearly 60% as singletons. Findings and limits, study-wide: Naive CD4+ cell counts and diversity both ran higher in long-lived than in aged donors. While age rose, TCR beta diversity per million T cells dropped in a roughly linear way.

The clonotype comes from a man aged 30 to 45 in good health. Sequenced: blood.

CDR3 nucleotide sequence: TGTGCCAGCAGCCCCAGCGGGCTAGCGGGAGATACTAGCACAGATACGCAGTATTTT. Its protein is CASSPSGLAGDTSTDTQYF. V and J are TRBV9 and TRBJ2-3, with TRBD2 matching over 10 bases. Germline V gene data show CDR1 as SGDLS and CDR2 as YYNGEE. Losses at the gene ends were 4 bases for V and 0 bases for J; bases not matched to a gene: 14. CDR3 length equals 19 residues.